The sequence of this TCR beta chain was determined in a study of CD8 T cells in Susac syndrome. RNA was extracted with the RNeasy kit, and a quantity of about 0.45 to 1 ug was reverse transcribed using random hexamers. Each CDR3 protein gets one entry after TCRdb re-called the immunoSEQ multiplex PCR reads with MiXCR. The top ten hold about 0.45% of the sample, which has about 85,000 distinct CDR3 sequences, just under 95% seen once. V dropped 5 bases and J dropped 8 bases, with 18 bases sitting between them. The CDR3 has 14 residues. Germline loops: CDR1 SGHVS, CDR2 FQNEAQ. The genes are TRBV7-8 and TRBJ1-2; D may be TRBD1 (6 bases). This sequence was found in a human donor with Susac syndrome. The sample consisted of CD8+ T cells from PBMCs. The CDR3 DNA sequence: TGTGCCAGCAGCCGGGTCCCGGGACACCGGGGCTACACCTTC. This gives the protein CASSRVPGHRGYTF.